Sequencing of this T cell receptor beta chain was carried out in a study of type 1 and type 2 diabetes patients. Genomic DNA was the PCR template. Multiplex PCR with 30 forward and 13 reverse primers amplified the TCR beta CDR3. From the multiplex PCR reads, TCRdb called clonotypes with MiXCR, one entry per CDR3 protein. This sample has 250,000 to 300,000 distinct CDR3 sequences, with around 50% found just once. This CDR3 is built from 14 residues. Germline V CDR1 and CDR2: MNHEY, SVGAGI. V lost 6 bases, J lost 9 bases, and 10 bases stayed unmatched. This receptor was obtained from a young man with type 2 diabetes. The specimen was peripheral blood mononuclear cells (PBMCs). The gene calls are TRBV6-5 and TRBJ1-1; 10 bases are shared with TRBD1. The CDR3 spells CASSGTGVRTKAFF. Here the CDR3 DNA reads TGTGCCAGCAGCGGGACAGGGGTGAGGACTAAAGCTTTCTTT.